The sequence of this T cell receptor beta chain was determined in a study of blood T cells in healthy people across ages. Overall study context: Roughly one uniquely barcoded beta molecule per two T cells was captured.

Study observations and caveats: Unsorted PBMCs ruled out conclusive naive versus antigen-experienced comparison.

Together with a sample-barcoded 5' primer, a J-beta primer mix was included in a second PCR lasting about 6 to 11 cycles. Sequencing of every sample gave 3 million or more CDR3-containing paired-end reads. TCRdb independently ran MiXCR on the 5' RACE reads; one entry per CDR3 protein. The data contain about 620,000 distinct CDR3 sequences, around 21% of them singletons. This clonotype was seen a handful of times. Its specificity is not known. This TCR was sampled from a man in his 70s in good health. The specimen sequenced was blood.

CDR3 DNA: TGTGCCAGCAGTTCCCCCAGGCTACGGGGTGAGCAGTTCTTC. Its protein product is CASSSPRLRGEQFF. The chain uses TRBV6-2 or TRBV6-3 and TRBJ2-1, with a tentative D call TRBD2 (5 bases). The CDR3 runs 14 residues. Trimming took off 4 bases at V and 9 bases at J, with 16 bases between the two ends. Germline assignment: CDR1 MNHEY and CDR2 SVGEGT.